This TCR beta chain stems from a study of cytomegalovirus exposure and HLA in healthy donors (dated by TCRdb to 2017 to 2019). General notes on the study: An earlier analysis of 587 of the donors reported 250 to 350 Gb of sequence data and 117 million unique TCR beta sequences from about 180 million T cells. About 310 gigabases of sequencing data and tens of millions of unique TCR sequences were included in an early release covering about 600 HLA-typed donors. Of the roughly 410 genotyped donors, 70% to 90% were placed in the genetic ancestry cluster associated with self-reported Caucasian donors. The study was designed to test whether signatures of past pathogen exposure could be identified by cataloging public T cell receptors. The T cell repertoires of some 670 subjects were profiled by immunosequencing and related to cytomegalovirus serostatus. In addition to the first cohort of 650 to 750 subjects, a separate validation cohort of some 120 different subjects was used. High-throughput TCR immunosequencing, statistical association of individual TCRs with disease status, and machine learning were combined to predict cytomegalovirus infection status. To study patterns of TCR occurrence, a later analysis re-analyzed previously published TCR beta repertoires from 666 donors and added high-resolution HLA genotyping. In the later analysis, no new phenotypic data were used to find candidate immune exposures; instead, reliance was placed on TCR beta sequences and their occurrence across donors. To decide whether each TCR beta V gene segment behaved as functional or pseudogenic, an earlier analysis of 587 of the donors relied on high-throughput TCR beta sequencing. Alongside the repertoire data, information on donor age, sex, ethnicity and CMV serostatus was compiled. Genome-wide SNP genotypes for about three fifths of the roughly 670 donors were used in a later genetic analysis, which treated that subset as a discovery cohort. Every repertoire in the discovery cohort had been generated on one and the same sequencing platform. HLA typing included class I and class II loci at four-digit resolution. The number of typed donors differed by locus: about 620-630 for A, B, C, DRB1 and DQB1; 500 to 550 for DQA1; 606 for DPA1; and 450 to 480 for DPB1. Four to six DR-DQ haplotypes were handled as single units for association and clustering, since linkage in the cohort was strong. Among 300 to 500 genotyped donors of the cohort, an average of around 240,000 unique TCR beta nucleotide sequences was sequenced per donor, of which about 20% were non-productive.

Library method: the immunoSEQ multiplex PCR assay. A mixture of 60 forward primers for TCR Vbeta segments and 13 reverse primers for TCR Jbeta segments was used in the multiplex PCR. The CDR3 region of rearranged TCR beta genes was amplified from genomic DNA by a multiplex PCR assay. Amplified TCR beta libraries were sequenced as 87-base-pair reads on the Illumina HiSeq System. As for the authors' bioinformatics: A later analysis counted about 80 million unique TCR beta chains across the 666 repertoires, and 10 million to 12 million of these chains were shared by at least two donors. A nearest-neighbor algorithm error-corrected the raw reads and collapsed the reads into unique sequences, merging closely related sequences to remove PCR and sequencing errors. V, D and J gene segments were assigned by aligning CDR3 sequences to IMGT reference sequences. For a sequence to be retained, a match of at least six nucleotides was required to both a V gene segment and a J gene segment. Rearrangements were called productive when the CDR3 lacked stop codons and stayed in frame with V and J; all others were non-productive. CDR3 was defined by IMGT convention, running from the second conserved V-encoded cysteine to the conserved J-encoded phenylalanine. The earlier analysis of fewer than 750 of the donors excluded sequences that lacked an unambiguous match to a single V gene segment. An earlier analysis of several hundred of the donors called V segments functional above 56.7% productive rearrangements and segregating when the between-donor standard deviation exceeded 5%. A statistical classification framework was built to diagnose cytomegalovirus status from the catalog of TCR beta chain sequences. V and J gene assignment, in a later analysis, came from comparing TCR nucleotide sequences with IMGT/GENE-DB human TR gene sequences. In a later analysis, CDR3 sequences and most-parsimonious VDJ recombination scenarios were assigned using the TCRdist pipeline. A later analysis defined each TCR beta chain by its CDR3 amino acid sequence plus V-gene family, and excluded reads lacking a unique V-gene family. A later analysis removed 500 to 650 highly shared, low-generation-probability nucleotide sequences to deal with suspected cross-contamination and a sequencing artifact. In a later analysis, a clonal expansion index was calculated for each public chain from normalized within-repertoire ranks of inferred template counts. Generation probabilities in a later analysis came from a VDJ recombination model fitted to out-of-frame rearrangements, and those results were checked against IGoR. Hypergeometric tests were used in a later analysis to score TCR-TCR, TCR-HLA and TCR-CMV co-occurrence, with a repertoire-size bias correction applied to the TCR pairs. False discovery rates were estimated in a later analysis by permuting HLA or CMV assignments 20 times. A later analysis grouped co-occurring TCRs with DBSCAN, adding TCRdist sequence similarity when clustering within HLA-allele-positive subsets. Repertoires with fewer than 30,000 or more than 120,000 public chains were left out of co-occurrence clustering, as were roughly five repertoires with anomalous nucleotide sharing. TCRdb carries this immuneACCESS record with in-frame sequences only. Its versions omit some clonotypes, under half of them owing to an unresolved V gene in the studies checked, with the rest unexplained. V and J calls and clone size are those listed in that table; D and trimming were worked out from the DNA. This sample comprises fewer than 250,000 clones, over 60% of them detected only once. The top ten clones comprise roughly a sixth of the sample.

As to this clone: There is no known antigen for this receptor. Per-base quality was not reported, and no clone a single base away is much larger than it.

Broad study findings and their caveats: A later analysis found that most CMV-associated TCR beta chains appeared HLA-restricted, with HLA associations seemingly driven largely by CMV exposure. The authors suggested that the approach could potentially be generalized to other disease states and immunological phenotypes. The presence/absence analyses assumed that sequencing depth was roughly uniform across donors, and that assumption may not be true. Only TCR beta chains were sequenced in this cohort, and the absence of alpha or paired-chain data limited detectable features. In the study, around 150 TCR beta chains were listed as associated with cytomegalovirus. In a later analysis, TCR association rates were found to vary across HLA loci, with the most associated TCRs seen for DRB1 alleles and the fewest for HLA-C alleles. Because some donors lacked HLA typing at each locus, the association tests relied only on the typed subset. Linkage disequilibrium might explain the correlated functional status among segregating V segments, but an unknown experimental factor could not be excluded. The 87-base-pair reads could not distinguish some IMGT-functional V segments, including TRBV6-2 and TRBV6-3, so those segments were excluded. In a later analysis, HLA-associated TCR beta chains showed more clonal expansion and lower generation probabilities than non-associated chains that were equally common. While some public TCRs were present in many individuals, most TCR sequences turned up only very rarely across donors. A further reported finding was that TCR beta sequences accurately predicted the HLA-A and HLA-B alleles for most subjects in the first cohort. A later genetic analysis associated a missense DCLRE1C variant with V-gene and J-gene trimming of TCR beta chains, and an independent cohort replicated the association. Broadly in line with IMGT annotations, most TCR beta V segments showed up in productive rearrangements about 87% or about 30% of the time in an earlier analysis of 450 to 600 of the donors. A cluster of highly shared sequence variants was judged likely to represent a technical artifact of the sequencing pipeline. Because counts were too low, seventeen rarely observed V segments, including chromosome 9 orphons, were excluded from the earlier analysis of around 590 of the donors. CMV serostatus was the only immune exposure information available for the cohort. When HLA alleles, especially DR and DQ, strongly co-occurred, TCR associations were difficult to assign to individual alleles. Several of the top co-occurrence clusters appeared to be linked to parvovirus B19, influenza, CMV and Epstein-Barr virus, according to a later analysis. A later genetic analysis reported fewer N-insertions in productive TCRs among donors in an Asian-associated ancestry cluster than the roughly 700-donor mean. A later analysis associated 16,951 TCR beta sequences with specific HLA alleles at a false discovery rate of 0.05. In vitro tests confirmed that a few of the cytomegalovirus-associated TCR beta chains recognize cytomegalovirus antigens. The classifier was reported to diagnose cytomegalovirus status with high specificity and sensitivity in both the original cohort and the validation cohort.

CDR3 length: 15 amino acids, cysteine to phenylalanine. Of all the DNA, just the CDR3 is kept, 45 bases in frame from base 1. The germline V gene sets CDR1 to MGHRA and CDR2 to YSYEKL. V is cut back by 0 bases and J by 4 bases, with 4 bases in the junction unmatched. The cohort comprised several hundred healthy bone marrow donors. All cohort members were sampled while nominally healthy, although unrecorded immune exposures were likely present. The donor tested CMV seronegative, placing the donor among the 300 to 400 seronegative members of the cohort. Each donor provided a peripheral blood sample, and peripheral blood mononuclear cells were used for TCR beta sequencing. Genomic DNA was extracted from the blood cell samples with the Qiagen DNeasy Blood Extraction Kit.

This TCR derives from a man aged 35 to 55 in good health and CMV-seronegative. In this chain, TRBV4-1 is recombined with TRBJ2-7, with 9 bases aligning to TRBD2. Specimen: PBMCs. The CDR3 region has the sequence CASSQEREGQYEQYF. The DNA reads TGCGCCAGCAGCCAAGAGCGGGAGGGCCAGTACGAGCAGTACTTC.